This entry lists 8 T cell receptor beta chains sequenced from one sample in a study of T cell changes during pregnancy in multiple sclerosis. Assay used: immunoSEQ multiplex PCR; TCRdb lists only in-frame clones, some missing. The sample gives approximately 66,000 clones, around 90% of which show up once; roughly 5% is in the top ten. The specimen was CD8+ T cells from peripheral blood mononuclear cells, collected before pregnancy. The receptors were sampled from a female donor with multiple sclerosis, enrolled in a pregnancy study.

The chain employs TRBV7-4 and TRBJ1-1, with a possible D match to TRBD1 (6 bases). This CDR3 spans 21 amino acids. Per germline, CDR1 SGHVT and CDR2 SQSDAQ. The V end lost 2 bases, the J end lost 1 base, and 29 bases lay between the germline ends. The chain's CDR3 is CASSLRREVGGDFGWNTEAFF. For the CDR3, the DNA is TGTGCCAGCAGCTTAAGAAGAGAGGTAGGGGGGGATTTTGGTTGGAACACTGAAGCTTTCTTT.

The count of this clone is one. CDR3 protein: CAVIGGGSTDTQYF. CDR3 sequence (DNA): TGTGCTGTGATCGGCGGGGGTAGCACAGATACGCAGTATTTT. The gene calls are TRBV27 and TRBJ2-3; 7 bases line up with TRBD2. This CDR3 has 14 residues. Germline V CDR1 and CDR2: MNHEY, SMNVEV (reference sequence).

The V and J genes are TRBV27 and TRBJ2-7; 7 nucleotides match TRBD1. Germline V gene sequence: CDR1 MNHEY, CDR2 SMNVEV (reference sequence). CDR3 length: 15 amino acids. The V gene end was trimmed by 5 bases and the J gene end by 3 bases; junction bases not matched to a gene: 10. The CDR3 bases are TGTGCCAGCAGTCTAGTTCCGGGACAGTACTACGAGCAGTACTTC. Residues: CASSLVPGQYYEQYF.

The chain combines TRBV11-3 with TRBJ2-1, with TRBD1 identical over 7 bases. J was trimmed by 4 bases and V by 4 bases; bases with no gene match: 10. Germline V gives CDR1 SGHNT, CDR2 YENEEA. CDR3 length: 16 residues. The CDR3: CASSSRKGGGYNEQFF. In nucleotides, the CDR3 is TGTGCCAGCAGCTCTAGGAAAGGGGGCGGGTACAATGAGCAGTTCTTC.

Only one count was recorded for this clone. This chain connects TRBV2 to TRBJ2-7; D unclear. The CDR3 length is 14 residues. Between the trimmed V and J ends, which lost 3 bases and 0 bases, there was a span of 9 bases. Germline V CDR1 and CDR2: SNHLY, FYNNEI. The CDR3: CASSDPTYSYEQYF. The DNA for the CDR3 is TGTGCCAGCAGTGACCCAACCTACTCCTACGAGCAGTACTTC.

The gene calls are TRBV2 and TRBJ1-1; 11 bases match TRBD1. CDR3 length equals 18 residues. Per the germline V gene, CDR1 is SNHLY and CDR2 is FYNNEI. V shed 6 bases and J 0 bases; nucleotides not matched to a gene: 12. The DNA of the CDR3 is TGTGCCAGCAGGGGCGCCCGGGACAGGGGGGACCTGAACACTGAAGCTTTCTTT. Its protein product is CASRGARDRGDLNTEAFF. The full variable domain, with the rest looked up from reference TRBV2 and TRBJ1-1, is EPEVTQTPSHQVTQMGQEVILRCVPISNHLYFYWYRQILGQKVEFLVSFYNNEISEKSEIFDDQFSVERPDGSNFTLKIRSTKLEDSAMYFCASRGARDRGDLNTEAFFGQGTRLTVV.

V usage is TRBV11-2 and J usage is TRBJ1-6, with D perhaps TRBD1 (5 bases). V was clipped by 6 bases and J by 9 bases, with 12 bases between them. The germline V gene has CDR1 SGHAT and CDR2 FQNNGV. The CDR3 contains 13 residues. The CDR3 spells CASSRGELSPLHF. DNA for the CDR3: TGTGCCAGCAGTAGGGGCGAGCTTTCACCCCTCCACTTT. Full variable domain (outside the CDR3, taken from reference TRBV11-2 and TRBJ1-6): EAGVAQSPRYKIIEKRQSVAFWCNPISGHATLYWYQQILGQGPKLLIQFQNNGVVDDSQLPKDRFSAERLKGVDSTLKIQPAKLEDSAVYLCASSRGELSPLHFGNGTRLTVT.

As DNA, the CDR3 is TGTGCCAGCAGTTATTCCGGGACGGAGGGTTACGAGCAGTACTTC. It is translated as CASSYSGTEGYEQYF. The V call is TRBV6-6, the J call TRBJ2-7; TRBD2 is a possible D gene (6 bases). This CDR3 contains 15 residues. V was clipped by 3 bases and J by 4 bases, with 16 bases between them. The germline V gene encodes CDR1 MNHNY and CDR2 SVGAGI (reference sequence).